What follows are 20 T cell receptor beta chains derived from one specimen sequenced in a study of cytomegalovirus exposure and HLA in healthy donors (TCRdb year 2017). Receptor amplification or capture employed the immunoSEQ multiplex PCR assay. For the multiplex PCR, a mixture combining 60 forward primers for TCR Vbeta segments and 13 reverse primers for TCR Jbeta segments was used. In TCRdb, the immuneACCESS table is reduced to in-frame sequences with V and J assigned. These tables do not hold every clone; where another copy was compared, an unresolved V gene accounts for under half, and the others remain unexplained. This sample holds 70,000 to 90,000 clones; 63% were observed only once. The ten largest clones add up to approximately 15% of the sample. The sequencing input was PBMCs. Receptors originate from a woman in her thirties or forties in good health and CMV-seropositive.

The rearrangement links TRBV28 to TRBJ2-1, with 9 bases that match TRBD1. Germline assignment: CDR1 MDHEN and CDR2 SYDVKM. V shed 5 bases, J shed 7 bases, and the junction held 18 bases outside the gene matches. The CDR3 is 18 residues long. CDR3 coding DNA: TGTGCCAGCAGTGAAACAGGGGGCGCTTCTTTGGCCTTAAATGAGCAGTTCTTC. This codes for CASSETGGASLALNEQFF.

The genes are TRBV28 and TRBJ2-7; a possible D gene is TRBD2 (6 bases). V was clipped by 4 bases and J by 4 bases, with 20 bases between them. Germline V CDR1 and CDR2: MDHEN, SYDVKM. The CDR3 is 16 residues long. The CDR3 reads CASSSAGSTPFYEQYF. In nucleotides, the CDR3 is TGTGCCAGCAGTTCCGCGGGGAGTACCCCGTTTTACGAGCAGTACTTC. The full variable domain, its missing parts supplied by reference TRBV28 and TRBJ2-7, is DVKVTQSSRYLVKRTGEKVFLECVQDMDHENMFWYRQDPGLGLRLIYFSYDVKMKEKGDIPEGYSVSREKKERFSLILESASTNQTSMYLCASSSAGSTPFYEQYFGPGTRLTVT.

The rearrangement joins TRBV5-1 to TRBJ2-5; tentatively, D is TRBD2 (5 bases). The CDR3 totals 16 residues. Germline CDR1 is SGHRS and CDR2 is YFSETQ. V lost 3 bases, J lost 4 bases, and 19 bases lay in between. CDR3 sequence: CASSSSGLPAGETQYF. The DNA for the CDR3 is TGCGCCAGCAGCTCAAGCGGACTCCCTGCAGGAGAGACCCAGTACTTC.

This clone has only a few counts. The chain joins TRBV27 to TRBJ1-1; maybe TRBD1 (6 bases). This CDR3 is 15 amino acids long. Trimming took 3 bases from V and 0 from J, leaving 11 bases between them. The germline gives CDR1 MNHEY, CDR2 SMNVEV (reference sequence). CDR3 coding DNA: TGTGCCAGCAGTTTGGGTGGACAGTTGAACACTGAAGCTTTCTTT. Protein: CASSLGGQLNTEAFF.

V is TRBV6-1 and J is TRBJ2-5, with 8 bases lining up with TRBD2. There are 19 residues in the CDR3. The germline V gene encodes CDR1 MNHNS and CDR2 SASEGT. V was pared by 4 bases and J by 4 bases, with 20 bases of the junction left unmatched. CDR3 DNA sequence: TGTGCCAGCAGTGCGCCTTCGTTAAGCGGGAGCCCGAGGGGAGAGACCCAGTACTTC. Translated, it gives CASSAPSLSGSPRGETQYF.

J is TRBJ1-1 and V is TRBV4-3; a possible D gene is TRBD1 (5 bases). The germline V gene has CDR1 LGHNA and CDR2 YSLEER. The V and J ends lost 0 bases and 0 bases respectively, with 14 bases between them. The CDR3 extends over 17 amino acids. The CDR3 spells CASSQDPGSGMNTEAFF. CDR3 DNA: TGCGCCAGCAGCCAAGACCCAGGGAGCGGGATGAACACTGAAGCTTTCTTT.

The V call is TRBV10-2, the J call TRBJ2-1; TRBD2 agrees at 14 bases. Germline CDR1 and CDR2: WSHSY and SAAADI. The CDR3 loop spans 14 amino acids. With 6 bases clipped from V and 9 bases from J, the junction kept 4 bases outside the gene matches. The CDR3 DNA is TGCGCCAGCAGGGCGACTAGCGGGAGGGGTGAGCAGTTCTTC. Translating gives CASRATSGRGEQFF.

The chain combines TRBV5-1 with TRBJ1-2, with 7 bases fitting TRBD1. Germline CDR1 SGHRS, CDR2 YFSETQ. This CDR3 has 14 residues. J lost 5 bases, V lost 6 bases, and 10 bases had no gene match. CDR3 in amino acids: CASKEGADSYGYTF. In DNA form, the CDR3 reads TGCGCCAGCAAGGAGGGGGCGGATAGTTATGGCTACACCTTC.

The chain links TRBV28 to TRBJ2-2, with a possible D match to TRBD2 (6 bases). The germline gives CDR1 MDHEN, CDR2 SYDVKM. V lost 5 bases, J lost 2 bases, and 18 bases lay in between. The CDR3 is 17 amino acids. The CDR3 DNA follows: TGTGCCAGCAGTATACCGGGACTCTCCCTTAACACCGGGGAGCTGTTTTTT. It yields the protein CASSIPGLSLNTGELFF. The full variable domain, completed using reference TRBV28 and TRBJ2-2, is DVKVTQSSRYLVKRTGEKVFLECVQDMDHENMFWYRQDPGLGLRLIYFSYDVKMKEKGDIPEGYSVSREKKERFSLILESASTNQTSMYLCASSIPGLSLNTGELFFGEGSRLTVL.

This rearrangement joins TRBV5-1 to TRBJ2-2; D perhaps matches TRBD2 (6 bases). The CDR3 extends over 15 amino acids. Trimming left V 7 bases short and J 0 bases short, with 13 bases between. Germline lookup yields CDR1 SGHRS and CDR2 YFSETQ. The DNA for the CDR3 is TGCGCCAGCGGAGGGCGGGACCCGAACACCGGGGAGCTGTTTTTT. Protein sequence: CASGGRDPNTGELFF.

V and J are TRBV6-4 and TRBJ1-2, with 10 nucleotides matching TRBD1. The CDR3 runs 16 residues. CDR1 and CDR2 from the germline V gene are MRHNA and SNTAGT. V trimming: 6 bases; J trimming: 6 bases; junction bases outside the gene matches: 13. CDR3: CASSRDRGPIVHGYTF. DNA of the CDR3: TGTGCCAGCAGCCGGGACAGGGGACCCATTGTTCATGGCTACACCTTC.

A few counts support this clone. CDR3 loop: CASSQDREAESTDTQYF. The CDR3 DNA is TGCGCCAGCAGCCAAGATCGGGAAGCGGAAAGCACAGATACGCAGTATTTT. This sequence joins TRBV4-3 and TRBJ2-3, with D perhaps matching TRBD2 (5 bases). The CDR3 runs 17 residues. The germline V gene encodes CDR1 LGHNA and CDR2 YSLEER. Trimming pared 0 bases from V and 0 bases from J, leaving 13 bases between.

The chain has TRBV30 and TRBJ1-1; 8 bases fit TRBD1. The germline CDR1 and CDR2 sequences are GTSNPN and SVGIG (reference sequence). The V and J ends lost 7 bases and 6 bases, in that order; junction bases with no gene match: 7. The length of the CDR3 is 12 residues. The CDR3 DNA follows: TGTGCCTTTGGACAGGGTAACGCTGAAGCTTTCTTT. Its protein product is CAFGQGNAEAFF. Full variable domain (rest looked up from reference TRBV30 and TRBJ1-1): SQTIHQWPATLVQPVGSPLSLECTVEGTSNPNLYWYRQAAGRGLQLLFYSVGIGQISSEVPQNLSASRPQDRQFILSSKKLLLSDSGFYLCAFGQGNAEAFFGQGTRLTVV.

This clone came up a few times. The genes are TRBV7-9 and TRBJ2-3; D possibly corresponds to TRBD1 (5 bases). CDR1 is SEHNR and CDR2 is FQNEAQ in the germline V gene (reference sequence). The CDR3 loop spans 13 amino acids. Deletions cut 5 bases from V and 4 bases from J, with 10 bases between. CDR3 DNA: TGTGCCAGCAGCCCAGGGTTTCCAGATACGCAGTATTTT. Amino acids: CASSPGFPDTQYF.

This clone was seen just once. This chain connects TRBV5-1 to TRBJ2-3, with TRBD2 identical over 8 bases. This CDR3 spans 19 amino acids. Germline V gene data show CDR1 as SGHRS and CDR2 as YFSETQ. V was pared by 0 bases and J by 0 bases, with 12 bases of the junction left unmatched. CDR3 amino acids: CASSLALASGPHSTDTQYF. The DNA for the CDR3 is TGCGCCAGCAGCTTGGCGTTGGCTAGCGGGCCCCATAGCACAGATACGCAGTATTTT.

The V and J genes are TRBV28 and TRBJ1-1; no reliable D call. The CDR3 is 12 residues long. Germline CDR1 and CDR2: MDHEN and SYDVKM. V dropped 2 bases and J dropped 2 bases, with 3 bases sitting between them. The CDR3, as DNA: TGTGCCAGCAGTTTAAGCAACACTGAAGCTTTCTTT. Its protein is CASSLSNTEAFF.

The chain has TRBV5-5 and TRBJ1-5; TRBD1 is a possible D gene (6 bases). Trimming removed 1 base at V and 4 bases at J, with 12 bases between. CDR1 is SGHKS and CDR2 is YYEKEE in the germline V gene (reference sequence). This CDR3 contains 15 residues. This chain's CDR3 is CASSLQGKGNQPQHF. The CDR3 DNA is TGTGCCAGCAGCTTGCAGGGGAAAGGTAATCAGCCCCAGCATTTT. The full variable domain, completed using reference TRBV5-5 and TRBJ1-5, is DAGVTQSPTHLIKTRGQQVTLRCSPISGHKSVSWYQQVLGQGPQFIFQYYEKEERGRGNFPDRFSARQFPNYSSELNVNALLLGDSALYLCASSLQGKGNQPQHFGDGTRLSIL.

The V and J genes are TRBV7-2 and TRBJ1-5; D possibly corresponds to TRBD1 (5 bases). The germline V gene encodes CDR1 SGHTA and CDR2 FQGNSA. V was trimmed by 5 bases and J by 1 base, leaving 12 bases between them. The CDR3 is 15 amino acids. The CDR3 nucleotides are TGTGCCAGCAGCCCCAGGGTTACGAGCAATCAGCCCCAGCATTTT. This encodes CASSPRVTSNQPQHF.

The rearrangement links TRBV9 to TRBJ2-3, with 8 positions matching TRBD2. Germline V gene data show CDR1 as SGDLS and CDR2 as YYNGEE. Unmatched junction bases numbered 4, after V lost 4 bases and J lost 0 bases. The CDR3 is 15 residues long. The CDR3 region is CASSISGASTDTQYF. Here the CDR3 DNA reads TGTGCCAGCAGCATTAGCGGGGCGAGCACAGATACGCAGTATTTT.

This clone was observed a handful of times. The rearrangement links TRBV28 to TRBJ2-2; 12 bases match TRBD1. CDR1 MDHEN and CDR2 SYDVKM come from the germline V gene. The CDR3 sequence is 18 residues long. Losses at the gene ends were 2 bases for V and 5 bases for J; bases not matched to a gene: 9. In nucleotides, the CDR3 is TGTGCCAGCAGTTTAGTGGGGACAGGGGGCGCGAGAACCGGGGAGCTGTTTTTT. Translated, it gives CASSLVGTGGARTGELFF.